This T cell receptor beta chain was observed in a study of T cell responses to AZD1222 COVID-19 vaccine. Overall study results and limits: Increases in Spike-specific TCR breadth and depth were seen after two AZD1222 doses. Females outnumbered males among donors, who were mostly white British; clonal diversity was possibly underestimated.

Using immunoSEQ multiplex PCR, the repertoire was profiled, and TCRdb retains in-frame clones only, with some absent. This table has some 94,000 clones, around 90% appearing once. As concerns this clone: The antigen remains unidentified.

Germline-derived CDR1 and CDR2 are SGHDN and FVKESK. CDR3 length: 11 residues. Trimming removed 4 bases from V and 11 bases from J; junction bases left unmatched: 4. The sample here was peripheral blood, taken on day 0 of AZD1222 vaccination. This rearrangement joins TRBV14 to TRBJ1-1; 7 bases are shared with TRBD1. The sequence was collected from an adult in good health. The CDR3 bases are TGTGCCAGCAGCCTCGGGACAGTGGCTTTCTTT. Its protein is CASSLGTVAFF.